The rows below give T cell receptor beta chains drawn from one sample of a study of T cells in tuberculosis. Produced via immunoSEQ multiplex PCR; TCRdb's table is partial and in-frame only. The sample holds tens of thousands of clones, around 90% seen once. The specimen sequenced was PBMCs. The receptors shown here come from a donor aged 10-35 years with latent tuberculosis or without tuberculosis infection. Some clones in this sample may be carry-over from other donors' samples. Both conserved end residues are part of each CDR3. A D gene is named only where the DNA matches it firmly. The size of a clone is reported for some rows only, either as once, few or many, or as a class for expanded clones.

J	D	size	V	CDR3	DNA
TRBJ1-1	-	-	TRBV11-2	CASSLGLGARTEAFF	TGTGCCAGCAGCTTAGGCCTAGGGGCCAGAACTGAAGCTTTCTTT
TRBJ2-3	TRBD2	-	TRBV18	CASSPPSSGGITYTQYF	TGTGCCAGCTCACCACCGAGCAGCGGGGGTATCACATATACGCAGTATTTT
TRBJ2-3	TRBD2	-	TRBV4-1	CASSTRGVYTDTQYF	TGCGCCAGCAGCACGCGGGGGGTTTACACAGATACGCAGTATTTT
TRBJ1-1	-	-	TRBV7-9	CASSPPRMNTEAFF	TGTGCCAGCAGCCCCCCCCGTATGAACACTGAAGCTTTCTTT
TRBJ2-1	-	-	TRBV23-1	CASAQSVSPSHPYNEQFF	TGCGCCAGCGCCCAAAGTGTGAGTCCATCTCACCCATACAATGAGCAGTTCTTC
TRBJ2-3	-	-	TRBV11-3	CASSASTRSTDTQYF	TGTGCCAGCAGCGCATCTACTAGGAGCACAGATACGCAGTATTTT
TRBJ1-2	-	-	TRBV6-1	CASSEARGKGYTF	TGTGCCAGCAGTGAAGCGCGGGGGAAGGGCTACACCTTC
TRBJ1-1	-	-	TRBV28	CASSPRTEAFF	TGTGCCAGCTCTCCGAGGACTGAAGCTTTCTTT
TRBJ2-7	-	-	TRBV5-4	CASSQGLYEQYF	TGTGCCAGCAGCCAAGGACTCTACGAGCAGTACTTC
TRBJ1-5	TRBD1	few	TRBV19	CASLGYRGEGNQPQHF	TGTGCCAGTCTTGGGTACAGGGGTGAGGGCAATCAGCCCCAGCATTTT
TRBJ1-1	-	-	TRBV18	CASSQGHPDLTEAFF	TGTGCCAGCTCCCAGGGACACCCGGATCTCACTGAAGCTTTCTTT
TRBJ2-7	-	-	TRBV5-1	CASSLEGLSVHEQYF	TGCGCCAGCAGCTTGGAGGGACTCTCCGTCCACGAGCAGTACTTC
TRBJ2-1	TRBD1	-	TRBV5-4	CASSFRGQGGYNEQFF	TGTGCCAGCAGCTTTCGAGGACAGGGTGGTTACAATGAGCAGTTCTTC
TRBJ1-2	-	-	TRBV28	CASSFGTQRGYTF	TGTGCCAGCAGTTTTGGGACACAGAGGGGCTACACCTTC
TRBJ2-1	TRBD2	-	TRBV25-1	CASSEWGLVANEQFF	TGTGCCAGCAGTGAATGGGGACTAGTGGCGAATGAGCAGTTCTTC
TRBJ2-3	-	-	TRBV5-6	CASSLIKDSSTDTQYF	TGTGCCAGCAGCTTAATTAAGGACAGTAGCACAGATACGCAGTATTTT
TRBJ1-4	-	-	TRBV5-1	CASSLVVGAGISTNEKLFF	TGCGCCAGCAGCTTGGTGGTGGGGGCAGGAATTTCAACTAATGAAAAACTGTTTTTT
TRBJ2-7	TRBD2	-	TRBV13	CASRIEGLAGARSYEQYF	TGTGCCAGCAGAATAGAGGGGCTAGCGGGGGCCCGCTCCTACGAGCAGTACTTC
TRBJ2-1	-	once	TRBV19	CASTSSYNEQFF	TGTGCCAGTACCTCCTCCTACAATGAGCAGTTCTTC
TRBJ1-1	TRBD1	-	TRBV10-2	CASGGVGTASKEAFF	TGCGCCAGCGGGGGCGTCGGGACAGCCTCCAAAGAAGCTTTCTTT
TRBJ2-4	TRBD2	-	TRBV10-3	CAISESGTSGGAVAKNIQYF	TGTGCCATCAGTGAGTCCGGGACTAGCGGGGGGGCAGTAGCCAAAAACATTCAGTACTTC
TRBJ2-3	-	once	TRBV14	CASSQDSSYDLDTQYF	TGTGCCAGCAGCCAGGACAGTTCCTATGACTTAGATACGCAGTATTTT
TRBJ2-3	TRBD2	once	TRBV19	CASSIGLAGGRGTDTQYF	TGTGCCAGTAGTATAGGACTAGCGGGGGGGCGAGGCACAGATACGCAGTATTTT
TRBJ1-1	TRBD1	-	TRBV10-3	CATPPGQLNTEAFF	TGTGCCACCCCTCCGGGACAGCTGAACACTGAAGCTTTCTTT
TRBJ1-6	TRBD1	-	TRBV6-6	CASSYNDRASPLHF	TGTGCCAGCAGTTATAATGACAGGGCTTCACCCCTCCACTTT
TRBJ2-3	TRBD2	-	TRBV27	CASSSSLAGVVDTQYF	TGTGCCAGCAGTTCCTCACTAGCGGGGGTGGTAGATACGCAGTATTTT
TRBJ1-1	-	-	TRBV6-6	CASSYTGNTEAFF	TGTGCCAGCAGTTACACAGGGAACACTGAAGCTTTCTTT
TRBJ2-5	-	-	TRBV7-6	CASSIGVRVEETQYF	TGTGCCAGCAGCATAGGGGTCAGGGTGGAAGAGACCCAGTACTTC
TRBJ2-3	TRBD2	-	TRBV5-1	CASSLGVSGESTDTQYF	TGCGCCAGCAGCTTGGGTGTTAGCGGGGAAAGCACAGATACGCAGTATTTT
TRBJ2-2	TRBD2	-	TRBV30	CAWSDVLAGNTGELFF	TGTGCCTGGAGTGACGTACTAGCGGGGAACACCGGGGAGCTGTTTTTT
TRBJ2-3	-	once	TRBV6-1	CASSDPLSTDTQYF	TGTGCCAGCAGTGATCCCCTGAGCACAGATACGCAGTATTTT
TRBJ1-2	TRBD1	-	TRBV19	CASTNPGQGLSGYTF	TGTGCCAGTACTAACCCGGGACAGGGTTTAAGTGGCTACACCTTC
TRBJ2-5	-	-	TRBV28	CASRDTEIQETQYF	TGTGCCAGCAGGGATACAGAGATACAAGAGACCCAGTACTTC
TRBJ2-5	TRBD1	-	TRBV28	CASSSSTGGEEETQYF	TGTGCCAGCAGTTCCTCAACAGGGGGCGAGGAAGAGACCCAGTACTTC
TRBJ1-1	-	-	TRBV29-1	CSVGSGRTEAFF	TGCAGCGTCGGATCAGGGAGGACTGAAGCTTTCTTT
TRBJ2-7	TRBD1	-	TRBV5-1	CASSLRQGAIPYEQYF	TGCGCCAGCAGCTTACGACAGGGGGCAATCCCCTACGAGCAGTACTTC
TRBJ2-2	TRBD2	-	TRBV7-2	CASSLVGRVTGELFF	TGTGCCAGCAGCTTAGTCGGGAGGGTCACCGGGGAGCTGTTTTTT
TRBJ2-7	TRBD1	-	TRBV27	CASSSDRGQYEQYF	TGTGCCAGCAGTTCGGACAGGGGGCAGTACGAGCAGTACTTC